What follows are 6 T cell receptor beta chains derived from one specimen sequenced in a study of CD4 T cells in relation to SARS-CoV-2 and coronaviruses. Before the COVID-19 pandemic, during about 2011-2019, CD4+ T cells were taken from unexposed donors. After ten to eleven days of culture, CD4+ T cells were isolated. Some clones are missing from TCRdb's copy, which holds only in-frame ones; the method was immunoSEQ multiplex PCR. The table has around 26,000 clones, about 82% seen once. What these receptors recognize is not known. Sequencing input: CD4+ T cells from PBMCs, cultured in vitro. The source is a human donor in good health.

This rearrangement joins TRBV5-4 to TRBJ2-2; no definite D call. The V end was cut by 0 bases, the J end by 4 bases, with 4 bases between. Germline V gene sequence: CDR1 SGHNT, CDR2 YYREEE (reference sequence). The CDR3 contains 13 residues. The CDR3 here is CASSLGVTGELFF. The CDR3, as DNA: TGTGCCAGCAGCTTGGGGGTCACCGGGGAGCTGTTTTTT.

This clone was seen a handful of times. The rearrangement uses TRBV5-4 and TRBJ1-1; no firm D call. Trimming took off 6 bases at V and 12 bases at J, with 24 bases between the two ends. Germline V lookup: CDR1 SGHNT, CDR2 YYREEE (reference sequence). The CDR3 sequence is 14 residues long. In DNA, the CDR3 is TGTGCCAGCACCTTAGGTCATGAGGGCGCGTTACCTTTCTTT. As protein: CASTLGHEGALPFF.

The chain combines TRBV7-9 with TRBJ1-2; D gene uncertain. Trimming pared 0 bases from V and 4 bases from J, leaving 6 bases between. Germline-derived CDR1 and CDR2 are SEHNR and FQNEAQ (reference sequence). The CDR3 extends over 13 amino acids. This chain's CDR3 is CASSLAMIYGYTF. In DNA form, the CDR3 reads TGTGCCAGCAGCTTAGCAATGATCTATGGCTACACCTTC.

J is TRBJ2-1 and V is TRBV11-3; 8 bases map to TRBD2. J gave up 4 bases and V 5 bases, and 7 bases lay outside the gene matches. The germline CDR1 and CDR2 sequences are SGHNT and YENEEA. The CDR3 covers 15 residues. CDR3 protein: CASSRRGGTYNEQFF. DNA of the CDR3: TGTGCCAGCAGCAGACGGGGGGGCACGTACAATGAGCAGTTCTTC.

CDR3 sequence reads: CASSPFGGGGETQYF. The CDR3 nucleotides read TGTGCCAGCAGTCCCTTCGGTGGGGGGGGAGAGACCCAGTACTTC. The chain joins TRBV27 to TRBJ2-5; 7 nucleotides match TRBD2. V lost 5 bases and J lost 4; bases outside the gene matches: 10. This CDR3 comprises 15 residues. Germline V CDR1 and CDR2: MNHEY, SMNVEV (reference sequence).

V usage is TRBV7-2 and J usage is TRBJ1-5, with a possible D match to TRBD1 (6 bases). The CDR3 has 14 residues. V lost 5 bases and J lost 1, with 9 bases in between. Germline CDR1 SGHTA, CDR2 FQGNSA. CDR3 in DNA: TGTGCCAGCAGCGCCAGGGGAAGCAATCAGCCCCAGCATTTT. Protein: CASSARGSNQPQHF.